The clone carrying this T cell receptor (beta chain) was observed at least ten times. The CDR3 runs to 15 residues. The V gene's germline CDR1 is DFQATT and CDR2 SNEGSKA (reference sequence). With 1 base removed from V and 0 bases from J, the gap between germline ends came to 12 bases. The sample comes from a study of metastatic and nonmetastatic thyroid tumors. Overall study context: The study looked at repertoires side by side in blood and in tumor or nodule tissue from malignant and benign thyroid patients.

Ahead of thyroid surgery, no patient had received treatment of any kind. Authors' methods: Between-group CDR3 differences, defined by clinicopathological status, yielded a distant-metastasis classifier for papillary thyroid cancer. TCRdb reanalyzed the PCR reads via MiXCR. TCRdb, not the authors, supplied the V and J calls. The sample lists tens of thousands of clones, almost 30% occurring once. Sample: blood. This chain connects TRBV20-1 to TRBJ1-1; the D is unclear. This TCR derives from a female donor with papillary thyroid cancer or a benign thyroid nodule (not recorded which). Some clones in this sample may be carry-over from other donors' samples. DNA of the CDR3: TGCAGTGCTAGAGGTGGGCTTAACATGAACACTGAAGCTTTCTTT. This codes for CSARGGLNMNTEAFF.